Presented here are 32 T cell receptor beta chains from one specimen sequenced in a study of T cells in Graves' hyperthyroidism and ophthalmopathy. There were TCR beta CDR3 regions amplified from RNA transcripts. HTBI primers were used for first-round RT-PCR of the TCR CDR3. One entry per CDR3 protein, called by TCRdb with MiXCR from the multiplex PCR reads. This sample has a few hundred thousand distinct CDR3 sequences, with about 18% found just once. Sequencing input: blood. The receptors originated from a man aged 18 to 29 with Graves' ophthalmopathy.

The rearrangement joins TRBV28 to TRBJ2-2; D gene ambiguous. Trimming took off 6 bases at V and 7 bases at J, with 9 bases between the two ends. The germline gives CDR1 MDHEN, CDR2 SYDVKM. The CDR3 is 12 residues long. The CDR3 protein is CASSPNGGELFF. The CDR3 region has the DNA TGTGCCAGCAGCCCAAACGGCGGGGAGCTGTTTTTT.

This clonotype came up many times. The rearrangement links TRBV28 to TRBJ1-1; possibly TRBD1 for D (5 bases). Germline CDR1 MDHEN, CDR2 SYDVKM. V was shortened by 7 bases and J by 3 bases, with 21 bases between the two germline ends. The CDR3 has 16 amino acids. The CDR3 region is CASTSPPGPGDTEAFF. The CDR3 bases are TGTGCCAGCACCTCACCTCCGGGACCGGGAGACACTGAAGCTTTCTTT.

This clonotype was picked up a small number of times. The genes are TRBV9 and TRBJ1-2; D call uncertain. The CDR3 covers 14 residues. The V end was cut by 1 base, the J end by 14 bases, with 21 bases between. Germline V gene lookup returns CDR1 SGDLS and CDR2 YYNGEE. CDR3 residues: CASSVNGEVFGVTF. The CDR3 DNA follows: TGTGCCAGCAGCGTAAACGGGGAGGTGTTTGGGGTGACCTTC. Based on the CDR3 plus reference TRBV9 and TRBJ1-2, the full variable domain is DSGVTQTPKHLITATGQRVTLRCSPRSGDLSVYWYQQSLDQGLQFLIQYYNGEERAKGNILERFSAQQFPDLHSELNLSSLELGDSALYFCASSVNGEVFGVTFGSGTRLTVV.

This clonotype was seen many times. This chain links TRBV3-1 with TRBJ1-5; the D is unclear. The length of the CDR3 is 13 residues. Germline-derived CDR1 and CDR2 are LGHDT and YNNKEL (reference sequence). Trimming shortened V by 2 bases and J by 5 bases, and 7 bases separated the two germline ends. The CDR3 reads CASSQKGYQPQHF. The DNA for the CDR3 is TGTGCCAGCAGCCAAAAGGGATATCAGCCCCAGCATTTT. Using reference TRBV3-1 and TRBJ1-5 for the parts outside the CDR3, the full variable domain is DTAVSQTPKYLVTQMGNDKSIKCEQNLGHDTMYWYKQDSKKFLKIMFSYNNKELIINETVPNRFSPKSPDKAHLNLHINSLELGDSAVYFCASSQKGYQPQHFGDGTRLSIL.

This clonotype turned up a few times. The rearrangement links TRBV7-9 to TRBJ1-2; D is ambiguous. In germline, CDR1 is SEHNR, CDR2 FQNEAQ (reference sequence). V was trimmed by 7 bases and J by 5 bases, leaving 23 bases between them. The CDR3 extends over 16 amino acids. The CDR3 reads CASTTPRTDLLYGYTF. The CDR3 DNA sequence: TGTGCCAGCACCACCCCGAGGACGGACCTTCTTTATGGCTACACCTTC.

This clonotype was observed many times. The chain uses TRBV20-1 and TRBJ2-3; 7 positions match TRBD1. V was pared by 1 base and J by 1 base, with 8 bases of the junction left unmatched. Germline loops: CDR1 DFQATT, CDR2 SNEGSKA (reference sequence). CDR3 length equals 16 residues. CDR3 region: CSARVEGALGTDTQYF. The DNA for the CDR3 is TGCAGTGCTAGAGTTGAGGGGGCACTCGGCACAGATACGCAGTATTTT.

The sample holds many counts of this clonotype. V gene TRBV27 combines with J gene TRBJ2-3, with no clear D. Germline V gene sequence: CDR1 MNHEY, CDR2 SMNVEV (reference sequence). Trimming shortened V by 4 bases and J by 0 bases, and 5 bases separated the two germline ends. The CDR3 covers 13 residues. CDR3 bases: TGTGCCAGCAGTTCGACAAGCACAGATACGCAGTATTTT. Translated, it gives CASSSTSTDTQYF.

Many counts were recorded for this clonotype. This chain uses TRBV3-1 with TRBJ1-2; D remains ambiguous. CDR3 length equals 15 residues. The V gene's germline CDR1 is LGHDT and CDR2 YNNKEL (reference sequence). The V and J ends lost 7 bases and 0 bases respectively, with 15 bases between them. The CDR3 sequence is CASTKWAEANYGYTF. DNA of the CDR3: TGTGCCAGCACCAAATGGGCGGAGGCTAACTATGGCTACACCTTC.

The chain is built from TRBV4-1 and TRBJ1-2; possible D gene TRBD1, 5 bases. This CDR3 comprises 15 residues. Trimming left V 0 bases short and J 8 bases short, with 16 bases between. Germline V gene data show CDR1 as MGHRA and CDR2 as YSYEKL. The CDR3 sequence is CASSQDGGNRRGYTF. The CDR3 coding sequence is TGCGCCAGCAGCCAAGATGGGGGGAATCGTCGCGGCTACACCTTC.

CDR3 protein: CSASSGGLVYEQYF. The CDR3 DNA is TGCAGTGCTAGTAGCGGGGGGCTGGTATACGAGCAGTACTTC. The chain combines TRBV20-1 with TRBJ2-7; the match to TRBD2 covers 10 bases. Germline V gene lookup returns CDR1 DFQATT and CDR2 SNEGSKA (reference sequence). The CDR3 runs to 14 residues. Losses at the gene ends were 3 bases for V and 4 bases for J; bases not matched to a gene: 6.

CDR3 sequence reads: CASATGLAGGPYEQYF. The CDR3 DNA sequence: TGCGCCAGCGCCACCGGACTAGCGGGGGGGCCGTACGAGCAGTACTTC. This rearrangement joins TRBV10-2 to TRBJ2-7; 15 bases match TRBD2. V lost 8 bases to trimming and J lost 4 bases; unmatched junction nucleotides: 9. Germline V gene sequence: CDR1 WSHSY, CDR2 SAAADI. This CDR3 is built from 16 residues.

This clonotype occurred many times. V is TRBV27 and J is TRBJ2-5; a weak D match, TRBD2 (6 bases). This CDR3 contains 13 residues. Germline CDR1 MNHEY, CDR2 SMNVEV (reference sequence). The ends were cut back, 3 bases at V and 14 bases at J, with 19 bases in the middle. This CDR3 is CASSLGGLKNIYF. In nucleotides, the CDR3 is TGTGCCAGCAGTTTGGGAGGTTTGAAAAATATTTACTTC.

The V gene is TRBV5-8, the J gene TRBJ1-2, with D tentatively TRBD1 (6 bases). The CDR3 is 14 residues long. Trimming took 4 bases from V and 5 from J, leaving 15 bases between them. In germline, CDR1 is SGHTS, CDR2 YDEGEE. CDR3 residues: CASSPDRSIYGYTF. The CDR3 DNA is TGTGCCAGCAGCCCGGACAGATCTATATATGGCTACACCTTC.

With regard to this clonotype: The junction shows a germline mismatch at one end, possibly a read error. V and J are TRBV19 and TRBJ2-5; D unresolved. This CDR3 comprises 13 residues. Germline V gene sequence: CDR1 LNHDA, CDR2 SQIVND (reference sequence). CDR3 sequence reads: CATLEKRSETRYF. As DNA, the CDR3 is TGTGCCACTTTAGAAAAGCGTTCAGAGACCCGGTACTTC.

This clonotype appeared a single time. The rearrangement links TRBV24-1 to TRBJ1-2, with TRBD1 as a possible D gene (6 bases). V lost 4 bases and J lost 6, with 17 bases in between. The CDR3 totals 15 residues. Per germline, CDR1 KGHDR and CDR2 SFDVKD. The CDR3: CATSDPGVTTHGYTF. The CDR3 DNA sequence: TGTGCCACCAGTGACCCAGGGGTAACGACCCATGGCTACACCTTC.

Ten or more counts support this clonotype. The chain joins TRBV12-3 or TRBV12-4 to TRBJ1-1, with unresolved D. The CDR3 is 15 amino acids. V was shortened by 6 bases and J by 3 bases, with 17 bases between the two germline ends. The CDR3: CASRARRLMDTEAFF. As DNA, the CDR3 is TGTGCCAGCAGAGCACGCAGGTTGATGGACACTGAAGCTTTCTTT.

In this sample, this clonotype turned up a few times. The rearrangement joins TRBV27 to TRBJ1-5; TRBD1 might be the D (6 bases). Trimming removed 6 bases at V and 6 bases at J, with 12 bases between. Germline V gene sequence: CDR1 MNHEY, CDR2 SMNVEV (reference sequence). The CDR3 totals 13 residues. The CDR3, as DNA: TGTGCCAGCAGCCCTAGGGGGATTCAGCCCCAGCATTTT. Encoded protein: CASSPRGIQPQHF.

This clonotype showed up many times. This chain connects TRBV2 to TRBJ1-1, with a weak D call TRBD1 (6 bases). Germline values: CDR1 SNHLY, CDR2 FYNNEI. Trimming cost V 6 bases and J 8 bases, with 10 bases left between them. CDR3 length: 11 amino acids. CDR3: CASRKGGEAFF. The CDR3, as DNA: TGTGCCAGCAGGAAGGGGGGAGAAGCTTTCTTT.

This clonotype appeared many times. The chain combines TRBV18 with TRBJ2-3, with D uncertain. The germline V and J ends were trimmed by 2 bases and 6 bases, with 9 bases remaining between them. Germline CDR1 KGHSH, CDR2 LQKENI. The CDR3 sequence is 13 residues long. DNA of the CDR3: TGTGCCAGCTCACCAGGGGTTTCGGATACGCAGTATTTT. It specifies CASSPGVSDTQYF.

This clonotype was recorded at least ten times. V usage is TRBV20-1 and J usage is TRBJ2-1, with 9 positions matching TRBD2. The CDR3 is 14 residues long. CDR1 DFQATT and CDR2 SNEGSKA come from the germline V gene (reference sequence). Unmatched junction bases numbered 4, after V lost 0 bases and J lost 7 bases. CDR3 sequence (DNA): TGCAGTGCTAGAGATGCGGGGGGGCTTAATGAGCAGTTCTTC. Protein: CSARDAGGLNEQFF.

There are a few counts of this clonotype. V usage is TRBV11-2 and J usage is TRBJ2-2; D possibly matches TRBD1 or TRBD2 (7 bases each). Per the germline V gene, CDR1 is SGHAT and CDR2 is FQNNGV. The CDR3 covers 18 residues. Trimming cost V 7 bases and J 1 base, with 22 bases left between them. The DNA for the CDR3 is TGTGCCAGCACCTACGCCAGGGGGGGGATGAAGAACACCGGGGAGCTGTTTTTT. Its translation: CASTYARGGMKNTGELFF.

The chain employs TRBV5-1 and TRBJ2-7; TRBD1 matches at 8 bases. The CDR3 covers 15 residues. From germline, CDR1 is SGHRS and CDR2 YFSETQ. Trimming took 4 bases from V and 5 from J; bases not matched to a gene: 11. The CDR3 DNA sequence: TGCGCCAGCAGCCTTTCAGGGGGCCCGCGTCACGAGCAGTACTTC. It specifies CASSLSGGPRHEQYF.

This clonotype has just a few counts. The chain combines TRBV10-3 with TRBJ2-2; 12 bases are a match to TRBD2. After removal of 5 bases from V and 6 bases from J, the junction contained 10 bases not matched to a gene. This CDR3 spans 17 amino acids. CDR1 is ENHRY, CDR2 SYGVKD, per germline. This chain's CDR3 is CAISQTSSGGAAGELFF. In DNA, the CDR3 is TGTGCCATCAGTCAGACCTCTAGCGGGGGGGCCGCCGGGGAGCTGTTTTTT.

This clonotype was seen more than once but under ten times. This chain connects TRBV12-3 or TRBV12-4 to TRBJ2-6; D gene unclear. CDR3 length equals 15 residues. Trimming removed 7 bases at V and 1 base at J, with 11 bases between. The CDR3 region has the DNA TGTGCCAGCACCCCGACCTTATCTGGGGCCAACGTCCTGACTTTC. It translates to CASTPTLSGANVLTF.

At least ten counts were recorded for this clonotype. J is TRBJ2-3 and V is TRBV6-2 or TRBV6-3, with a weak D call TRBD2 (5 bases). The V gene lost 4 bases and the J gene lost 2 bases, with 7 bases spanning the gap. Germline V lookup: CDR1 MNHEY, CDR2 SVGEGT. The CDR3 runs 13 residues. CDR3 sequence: CASSWELTDTQYF. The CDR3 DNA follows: TGTGCCAGCAGTTGGGAGCTCACAGATACGCAGTATTTT.

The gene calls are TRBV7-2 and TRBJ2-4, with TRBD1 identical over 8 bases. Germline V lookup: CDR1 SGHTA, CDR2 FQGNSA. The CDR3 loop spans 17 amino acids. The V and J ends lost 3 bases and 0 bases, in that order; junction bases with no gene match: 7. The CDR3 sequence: CASSFGTGQLAKNIQYF. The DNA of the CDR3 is TGTGCCAGCAGCTTTGGGACAGGACAACTAGCCAAAAACATTCAGTACTTC.

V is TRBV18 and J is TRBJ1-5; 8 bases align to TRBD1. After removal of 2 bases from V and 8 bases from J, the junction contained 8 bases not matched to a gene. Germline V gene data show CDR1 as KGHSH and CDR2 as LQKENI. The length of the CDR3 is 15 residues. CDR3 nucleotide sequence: TGTGCCAGCTCACCAAACAGGGGGGACGGGGAGCCCCAGCATTTT. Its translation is CASSPNRGDGEPQHF.

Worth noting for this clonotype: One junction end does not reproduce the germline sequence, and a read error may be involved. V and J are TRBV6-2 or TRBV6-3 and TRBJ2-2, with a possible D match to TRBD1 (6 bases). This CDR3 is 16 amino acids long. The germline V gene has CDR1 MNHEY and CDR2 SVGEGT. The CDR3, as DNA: TGTGCCGGCAGTGCTATGACAGGAGCCAACACCGGGGAGCTGTTTTTT. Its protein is CAGSAMTGANTGELFF.

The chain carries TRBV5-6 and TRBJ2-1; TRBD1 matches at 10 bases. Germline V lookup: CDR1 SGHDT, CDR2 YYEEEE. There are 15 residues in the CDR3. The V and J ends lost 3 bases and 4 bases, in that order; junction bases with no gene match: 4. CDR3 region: CASSSDRGRYNEQFF. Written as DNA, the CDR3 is TGTGCCAGCAGCTCCGACAGGGGGCGGTACAATGAGCAGTTCTTC.

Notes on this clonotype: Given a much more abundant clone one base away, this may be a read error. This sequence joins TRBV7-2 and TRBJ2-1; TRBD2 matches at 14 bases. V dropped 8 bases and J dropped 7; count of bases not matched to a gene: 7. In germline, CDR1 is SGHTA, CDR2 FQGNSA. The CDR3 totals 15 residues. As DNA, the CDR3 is TGTGCCAGCGAGGAGACTAGCGGGGGGGCGAATGAGCAGTTCTTC. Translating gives CASEETSGGANEQFF.

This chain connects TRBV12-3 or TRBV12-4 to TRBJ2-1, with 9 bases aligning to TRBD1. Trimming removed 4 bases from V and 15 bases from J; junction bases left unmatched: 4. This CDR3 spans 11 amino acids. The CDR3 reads CASSSTGGRFF. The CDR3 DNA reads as TGTGCCAGCAGTTCAACAGGGGGCCGGTTCTTC.

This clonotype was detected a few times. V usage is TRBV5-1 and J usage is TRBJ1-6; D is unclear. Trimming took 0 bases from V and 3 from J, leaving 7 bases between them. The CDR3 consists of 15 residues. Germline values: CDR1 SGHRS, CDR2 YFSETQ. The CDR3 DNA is TGCGCCAGCAGCTTGGACAACTACTATAATTCACCCCTCCACTTT. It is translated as CASSLDNYYNSPLHF.